The 17 T cell receptor beta chains below all came from one sample that was sequenced in a study of OX40 agonist ivuxolimab in advanced cancers. This table comes from immunoSEQ multiplex PCR, and its TCRdb copy is limited to in-frame clones, with some not included. Among around 20,000 clones listed, about 80% were seen once. Sample: CD4+ or CD8+ T cells sorted from blood, taken in a trial of the OX40 agonist ivuxolimab. These receptors were taken from an adult with an advanced solid tumor such as melanoma, head and neck, liver or kidney cancer.

In DNA, the CDR3 is TGTGCCAGTAGACCCGGGACTAGCGGGAGTGAAAATGAGCAGTTCTTC. It translates to CASRPGTSGSENEQFF. V gene TRBV19 combines with J gene TRBJ2-1; 14 nucleotides agree with TRBD2. The CDR3 has 16 amino acids. The V and J ends lost 6 bases and 7 bases, in that order; junction bases with no gene match: 8. Germline CDR1 and CDR2: LNHDA and SQIVND (reference sequence).

The J gene is TRBJ2-5, the V gene TRBV6-1; D is unresolved. Gene TRBJ2-7 matches the end of the DNA better, so the J call may be wrong. CDR1 is MNHNS, CDR2 SASEGT, per germline. The CDR3 totals 15 residues. CDR3 region: CASSEVQPTSYEQYF. Written as DNA, the CDR3 is TGTGCCAGCAGTGAAGTACAGCCCACCTCCTACGAGCAGTACTTC.

The V call is TRBV18, the J call TRBJ1-1; D remains unclear. Trimming took 2 bases from V and 2 from J, leaving 6 bases between them. Germline V gene lookup returns CDR1 KGHSH and CDR2 LQKENI. This CDR3 comprises 13 residues. As DNA, the CDR3 is TGTGCCAGCTCACCAAATAGAAACACTGAAGCTTTCTTT. Its protein product is CASSPNRNTEAFF.

V gene TRBV20-1 combines with J gene TRBJ2-1, with D perhaps TRBD1 or TRBD2 (5 bases each). Germline lookup yields CDR1 DFQATT and CDR2 SNEGSKA (reference sequence). The V end lost 4 bases, the J end lost 15 bases, and 13 bases lay between the germline ends. The CDR3 is 10 amino acids. The CDR3 reads CSANLGRVFF. The DNA of the CDR3 is TGCAGTGCTAATCTGGGACGGGTGTTCTTC.

In DNA, the CDR3 is TGCGCCAGCAGCCGGCCGGGGTACGAGCAGTACTTC. Its translation: CASSRPGYEQYF. V is TRBV4-1 and J is TRBJ2-7; tentative D call: TRBD2 (5 bases). V was pared by 4 bases and J by 4 bases, with 8 bases between. This CDR3 is built from 12 residues. CDR1 and CDR2 (germline): MGHRA, YSYEKL.

The gene calls are TRBV6-5 and TRBJ2-7; D remains unclear. The CDR3 contains 14 residues. CDR1 MNHEY and CDR2 SVGAGI come from the germline V gene. V was clipped by 6 bases and J by 0 bases, with 12 bases between them. CDR3 sequence reads: CASSPGLSSYEQYF. The CDR3 DNA reads as TGTGCCAGCAGCCCGGGTCTTAGCTCCTACGAGCAGTACTTC.

Comment on this clone: One junction end disagrees with the germline gene, perhaps due to a read error. The V gene is TRBV4-1, the J gene TRBJ1-3; no reliable D call. Germline loops: CDR1 MGHRA, CDR2 YSYEKL. This CDR3 spans 14 amino acids. The CDR3 sequence is CASSQEGSSYTPIF. The CDR3 DNA is TGCGCCAGCAGCCAAGAGGGGTCCTCCTATACACCGATTTTT.

V usage is TRBV19 and J usage is TRBJ1-2, with a weak D call TRBD1 (6 bases). The CDR3 is 11 residues long. Looked up from germline, CDR1 is LNHDA and CDR2 is SQIVND (reference sequence). Deletions cut 8 bases from V and 5 bases from J, with 9 bases between. CDR3: CASQTGYGYTF. The DNA for the CDR3 is TGTGCCAGTCAAACAGGGTATGGCTACACCTTC.

This chain links TRBV7-9 with TRBJ2-1; D remains unclear. CDR1 and CDR2 from the germline V gene are SEHNR and FQNEAQ (reference sequence). V gave up 1 base and J gave up 4 bases, with 5 bases separating them. The CDR3 spans 13 residues. The CDR3 spells CASSLDEYNEQFF. CDR3 in DNA: TGTGCCAGCAGCTTAGACGAGTACAATGAGCAGTTCTTC.

V is TRBV7-3 and J is TRBJ2-1; D not certain. Deletions cut 5 bases from V and 0 bases from J, with 8 bases between. This CDR3 is 14 amino acids long. CDR1 is SGHTA, CDR2 FQGTGA, per germline. CDR3 in amino acids: CASSPEDSYNEQFF. As DNA, the CDR3 is TGTGCCAGCAGCCCCGAAGACTCCTACAATGAGCAGTTCTTC. The whole variable domain, remainder taken from reference TRBV7-3 and TRBJ2-1, is GAGVSQTPSNKVTEKGKYVELRCDPISGHTALYWYRQSLGQGPEFLIYFQGTGAADDSGLPNDRFFAVRPEGSVSTLKIQRTERGDSAVYLCASSPEDSYNEQFFGPGTRLTVL.

The rearrangement uses TRBV19 and TRBJ1-5; D not certain. Germline V lookup: CDR1 LNHDA, CDR2 SQIVND (reference sequence). The germline V and J ends were trimmed by 3 bases and 7 bases, with 13 bases remaining between them. CDR3 length: 14 amino acids. CDR3 sequence (DNA): TGTGCCAGTAGTATTGGTGAGGGAAGACAGCCCCAGCATTTT. The encoded protein is CASSIGEGRQPQHF.

The gene calls are TRBV28 and TRBJ1-5, with D perhaps TRBD1 (6 bases). Per germline, CDR1 MDHEN and CDR2 SYDVKM. This CDR3 spans 15 amino acids. Trimming pared 6 bases from V and 4 bases from J, leaving 16 bases between. This chain's CDR3 is CASRKGGSLNQPQHF. CDR3 bases: TGTGCCAGCAGAAAGGGGGGAAGCCTGAATCAGCCCCAGCATTTT.

This chain joins TRBV2 and TRBJ1-1, with TRBD1 as a possible D gene (6 bases). Trimming pared 7 bases from V and 2 bases from J, leaving 17 bases between. This CDR3 comprises 15 residues. CDR1 is SNHLY, CDR2 FYNNEI, per germline. CDR3 nucleotides: TGTGCCAGCAACGATTGGGGGACACCCAACACTGAAGCTTTCTTT. As protein: CASNDWGTPNTEAFF.

V is TRBV7-3 and J is TRBJ2-1; possible D gene TRBD1, 7 bases. With 6 bases removed from V and 8 bases from J, the gap between germline ends came to 20 bases. Germline values: CDR1 SGHTA, CDR2 FQGTGA. The CDR3 totals 15 residues. The CDR3 reads CASSAAGQRGDEQFF. DNA of the CDR3: TGTGCCAGCAGTGCCGCGGGACAGAGGGGCGATGAGCAGTTCTTC.

By share, this clone counts as medium-sized. The chain joins TRBV12-5 to TRBJ1-6; TRBD1 agrees at 8 bases. The CDR3 has 15 amino acids. The germline V gene encodes CDR1 LGHNT and CDR2 FRNRAP. The ends lost 0 bases at V and 9 bases at J; junction bases unmatched: 4. CDR3 in amino acids: CASGLVTGVTSPLHF. The CDR3 nucleotides read TGTGCTAGTGGTTTGGTGACAGGGGTTACTTCACCCCTCCACTTT. Filled out from reference TRBV12-5 and TRBJ1-6, the complete variable domain reads DARVTQTPRHKVTEMGQEVTMRCQPILGHNTVFWYRQTMMQGLELLAYFRNRAPLDDSGMPKDRFSAEMPDATLATLKIQPSEPRDSAVYFCASGLVTGVTSPLHFGNGTRLTVT.

This clone is categorized as medium-sized (0.01 to 0.1%). CDR3 loop: CASSMDTSYEQYF. For the CDR3, the DNA is TGTGCCAGCAGCATGGACACCTCCTACGAGCAGTACTTC. The rearrangement links TRBV5-6 to TRBJ2-7, with TRBD1 as a possible D gene (5 bases). Trimming shortened V by 4 bases and J by 0 bases, and 8 bases separated the two germline ends. CDR3 length: 13 amino acids. CDR1 SGHDT and CDR2 YYEEEE come from the germline V gene.

This chain uses TRBV30 with TRBJ1-2, with TRBD1 matching over 7 bases. The germline gives CDR1 GTSNPN, CDR2 SVGIG (reference sequence). V was pared by 4 bases and J by 4 bases, with 6 bases of the junction left unmatched. This CDR3 is 13 amino acids long. CDR3 DNA: TGTGCCTGGACTCCGGGACAGTTCTATGGCTACACCTTC. Translated: CAWTPGQFYGYTF.